This T cell receptor beta chain was sequenced during a study of blood T cell repertoires in COVID-19. Overall study context: Sample material is recorded as cDNA or gDNA derived from T cells, B-cell-depleted T cells, or PBMCs.

Per germline, CDR1 SGHVS and CDR2 FQNEAQ. The CDR3 is 15 amino acids. Trimming removed 0 bases from V and 5 bases from J, with 13 bases in between. As handled by the study authors: Using reference gene primer amplification, nucleated cell counts were estimated. Clones were read by immunoSEQ multiplex PCR, and TCRdb kept only the in-frame ones, dropping some. D and trimming come from the DNA, and the V and J calls and clone size come from that table. The sample lists 100,000 to 150,000 clones; 87% were seen once. The chain combines TRBV7-8 with TRBJ1-2; D is possibly TRBD1 (5 bases). This TCR was sampled from a human donor in a cohort sampled during active COVID-19. Sequenced: peripheral blood. CDR3: CASSLAGQGGYGYTF. In DNA, the CDR3 is TGTGCCAGCAGCTTAGCGGGTCAGGGTGGGTATGGCTACACCTTC.